These 23 T cell receptor beta chains were all obtained from the same sample, sequenced in a study of cytomegalovirus exposure and HLA in healthy donors. The PCR made use of 60 Vbeta and 13 Jbeta primers. Clones were read by immunoSEQ multiplex PCR, and TCRdb kept only the in-frame ones, dropping some. Of 130,000 to 150,000 clones in the sample, around three fifths were seen once. Sequenced material: PBMCs. The receptors shown here come from a woman between 25 and 40 years old in good health and CMV-seropositive.

V is TRBV2 and J is TRBJ2-3; TRBD2 matches at 8 bases. CDR1 and CDR2 from the germline V gene are SNHLY and FYNNEI. The CDR3 length is 17 residues. V gave up 7 bases and J gave up 4 bases; unmatched junction bases: 16. CDR3 sequence: CASIRGFGGGPADTQYF. CDR3 coding DNA: TGTGCCAGCATTAGGGGTTTTGGCGGGGGGCCGGCAGATACGCAGTATTTT.

In this sample, this clone is large. The chain has TRBV28 and TRBJ2-6, with a weak D call TRBD2 (5 bases). The length of the CDR3 is 15 residues. Germline V gene data show CDR1 as MDHEN and CDR2 as SYDVKM. Trimming left V 2 bases short and J 0 bases short, with 5 bases between. This chain's CDR3 is CASSLGLSGANVLTF. The DNA of the CDR3 is TGTGCCAGCAGTTTAGGACTCTCTGGGGCCAACGTCCTGACTTTC.

In the case of this clone: Its ends do not fully match the called genes, so a read error is possible. The genes are TRBV30 and TRBJ2-3, with a tentative D call TRBD1 (6 bases). The CDR3 runs 13 residues. Germline CDR1 is GTSNPN and CDR2 is SVGIG (reference sequence). CDR3 DNA: TGTGCCTGTACAGGGTTTACCACAGGTACGCAGTATTTT. Amino acid sequence: CACTGFTTGTQYF.

The gene calls are TRBV30 and TRBJ2-5; D is perhaps TRBD2 (6 bases). V was pared by 2 bases and J by 7 bases, with 14 bases between. The germline V gene has CDR1 GTSNPN and CDR2 SVGIG (reference sequence). The CDR3 is 13 residues long. The CDR3 DNA sequence: TGTGCCTGGAGTCTTAAAGGGACTGGGACCCAGTACTTC. It translates to CAWSLKGTGTQYF.

The rearrangement joins TRBV11-2 to TRBJ2-1; the match to TRBD1 covers 7 bases. V lost 3 bases, J lost 3 bases, and 11 bases stayed unmatched. The CDR3 runs to 17 residues. CDR1 and CDR2 from the germline V gene are SGHAT and FQNNGV. The CDR3 region has the DNA TGTGCCAGCAGCTTTATCCCGGGACAGTGGGGCTACAATGAGCAGTTCTTC. Its translation: CASSFIPGQWGYNEQFF. The whole variable domain, remainder taken from reference TRBV11-2 and TRBJ2-1, is EAGVAQSPRYKIIEKRQSVAFWCNPISGHATLYWYQQILGQGPKLLIQFQNNGVVDDSQLPKDRFSAERLKGVDSTLKIQPAKLEDSAVYLCASSFIPGQWGYNEQFFGPGTRLTVL.

In the case of this clone: The same CDR3 also results from other DNA sequences found in this sample. The chain uses TRBV5-4 and TRBJ2-5; 11 positions match TRBD2. From germline, CDR1 is SGHNT and CDR2 YYREEE (reference sequence). The length of the CDR3 is 15 residues. Trimming removed 3 bases from V and 2 bases from J; junction bases left unmatched: 3. CDR3 bases: TGTGCCAGCAGCTGGGGGACTAGCGGACAAGAGACCCAGTACTTC. Its translation: CASSWGTSGQETQYF. The whole variable domain, filled in from reference TRBV5-4 and TRBJ2-5, reads ETGVTQSPTHLIKTRGQQVTLRCSSQSGHNTVSWYQQALGQGPQFIFQYYREEENGRGNFPPRFSGLQFPNYSSELNVNALELDDSALYLCASSWGTSGQETQYFGPGTRLLVL.

This clone has more than one count but fewer than ten. The chain carries TRBV19 and TRBJ2-1; the match to TRBD1 covers 9 bases. V lost 7 bases to trimming and J lost 9 bases; unmatched junction nucleotides: 13. The CDR3 is made up of 15 amino acids. CDR1 is LNHDA and CDR2 is SQIVND in the germline V gene (reference sequence). Here the CDR3 DNA reads TGTGCCAGTACCTCCCTCCGGGACAGGGTTGGTGAGCAGTTCTTC. As protein: CASTSLRDRVGEQFF. Drawing the rest from reference TRBV19 and TRBJ2-1, the complete variable domain is DGGITQSPKYLFRKEGQNVTLSCEQNLNHDAMYWYRQDPGQGLRLIYYSQIVNDFQKGDIAEGYSVSREKKESFPLTVTSAQKNPTAFYLCASTSLRDRVGEQFFGPGTRLTVL.

The rearrangement links TRBV5-1 to TRBJ1-1; D not resolved. CDR1 SGHRS and CDR2 YFSETQ come from the germline V gene. Trimming cost V 3 bases and J 6 bases, with 9 bases left between them. The CDR3 is 12 amino acids. DNA of the CDR3: TGCGCCAGCAGCTCCGGAGTCGCTGAAGCTTTCTTT. As protein: CASSSGVAEAFF.

The CDR3 DNA reads TGTGCCAGCAGCCATTTAGCCCTACAGGGACATGGCTACACCTTC. This sequence encodes CASSHLALQGHGYTF. This chain connects TRBV7-9 to TRBJ1-2; possible D gene TRBD1, 6 bases. The V end lost 5 bases, the J end lost 6 bases, and 19 bases lay between the germline ends. This CDR3 contains 15 residues. CDR1 and CDR2 (germline): SEHNR, FQNEAQ (reference sequence).

V and J are TRBV7-9 and TRBJ1-3; no reliable D call. The CDR3 runs to 16 residues. Germline assignment: CDR1 SEHNR and CDR2 FQNEAQ (reference sequence). Trimming took off 5 bases at V and 0 bases at J, with 14 bases between the two ends. The DNA of the CDR3 is TGTGCCAGCAGCCCCCCCGGAGCCACCTCTGGAAACACCATATATTTT. It encodes CASSPPGATSGNTIYF.

This clone was detected a few times. The CDR3 DNA reads as TGTGCCATCAGTGGAACGGGACTGCGAAATGAGCAGTTCTTC. Translation gives CAISGTGLRNEQFF. The V and J genes are TRBV10-3 and TRBJ2-1; perhaps TRBD2 as D (6 bases). The CDR3 spans 14 residues. The V gene lost 4 bases and the J gene lost 7 bases, with 14 bases spanning the gap. Germline V gene data show CDR1 as ENHRY and CDR2 as SYGVKD.

This rearrangement joins TRBV5-8 to TRBJ2-3; TRBD2 agrees at 7 bases. Germline lookup yields CDR1 SGHTS and CDR2 YDEGEE. V was clipped by 4 bases and J by 2 bases; unmatched bases: 7. The CDR3 loop spans 15 amino acids. The CDR3 DNA is TGTGCCAGCAGCCTAAGACTAGCCCCCACAGATACGCAGTATTTT. Protein sequence: CASSLRLAPTDTQYF.

In this sample, this clone turned up a few times. The chain is built from TRBV5-8 and TRBJ2-3; D ambiguous. CDR3 length: 13 amino acids. Between the trimmed V and J ends, which lost 2 bases and 1 base, there was a span of 5 bases. The V gene's germline CDR1 is SGHTS and CDR2 YDEGEE. CDR3 bases: TGTGCCAGCAGCTTCCAGGGCACAGATACGCAGTATTTT. It encodes CASSFQGTDTQYF.

This clone has a handful of counts. The chain employs TRBV5-6 and TRBJ2-1; tentative D call: TRBD1 (6 bases). This CDR3 comprises 14 residues. Germline values: CDR1 SGHDT, CDR2 YYEEEE. V gave up 0 bases and J gave up 4 bases, with 8 bases separating them. CDR3 nucleotides: TGTGCCAGCAGCTTGGGGGACACATACAATGAGCAGTTCTTC. This translates into CASSLGDTYNEQFF.

V is TRBV9 and J is TRBJ1-2; 7 bases match TRBD1. J lost 3 bases, V lost 4 bases, and 6 bases had no gene match. The CDR3 is made up of 14 amino acids. The V gene's germline CDR1 is SGDLS and CDR2 YYNGEE. The CDR3 spells CASSSDRADYGYTF. The CDR3 DNA reads as TGTGCCAGCAGCTCAGACAGGGCTGACTATGGCTACACCTTC.

V gene TRBV11-2 combines with J gene TRBJ1-1, with 7 positions matching TRBD1. Germline V gene sequence: CDR1 SGHAT, CDR2 FQNNGV. CDR3 length equals 16 residues. The J segment lost 6 bases and the V segment lost 2 bases, leaving 12 bases of the junction unmatched. DNA for the CDR3: TGTGCCAGCAGCTTACGGGTAACAGGGGAGCGACCTGAAGCTTTCTTT. This gives the protein CASSLRVTGERPEAFF.

This rearrangement joins TRBV7-2 to TRBJ1-2, with 7 bases fitting TRBD1. Germline CDR1 SGHTA, CDR2 FQGNSA. V lost 5 bases and J lost 4; bases outside the gene matches: 4. The CDR3 covers 13 residues. CDR3 protein: CASSRDSSYGYTF. The CDR3 DNA follows: TGTGCCAGCAGCCGGGACAGCAGCTATGGCTACACCTTC.

The chain joins TRBV7-3 to TRBJ1-2; the match to TRBD1 covers 10 bases. The germline V gene has CDR1 SGHTA and CDR2 FQGTGA. The CDR3 consists of 15 residues. Trimming removed 4 bases from V and 8 bases from J; junction bases left unmatched: 10. This chain's CDR3 is CASSSQGQGPEGYTF. The CDR3, as DNA: TGTGCCAGCAGCTCCCAGGGACAGGGGCCGGAAGGCTACACCTTC.

Comment on this clone: Other DNA sequences in this sample translate to the same CDR3. The gene calls are TRBV30 and TRBJ1-1; possibly TRBD1 for D (5 bases). The CDR3 runs to 13 residues. The V gene lost 1 base and the J gene lost 1 base, with 7 bases spanning the gap. Germline CDR1 GTSNPN, CDR2 SVGIG (reference sequence). CDR3 in DNA: TGTGCCTGGAGTGGACAGCCGAACACTGAAGCTTTCTTT. It specifies CAWSGQPNTEAFF.

The chain joins TRBV2 to TRBJ1-4, with TRBD1 as a possible D gene (6 bases). CDR3 length: 13 residues. The V end was cut by 7 bases, the J end by 8 bases, with 14 bases between. Germline CDR1 reads SNHLY; CDR2 reads FYNNEI. The CDR3 region has the DNA TGTGCCAGCAACTGGCAGGGGCGGGAAAAACTGTTTTTT. Translating gives CASNWQGREKLFF.

This chain links TRBV5-6 with TRBJ2-7, with D perhaps matching TRBD1 (5 bases). V was shortened by 0 bases and J by 3 bases, with 16 bases between the two germline ends. Germline assignment: CDR1 SGHDT and CDR2 YYEEEE. The CDR3 spans 16 residues. CDR3 DNA: TGTGCCAGCAGCTTGGCCGCAGGGTTGGCTATCTACGAGCAGTACTTC. This encodes CASSLAAGLAIYEQYF.

The rearrangement joins TRBV4-2 to TRBJ2-3; 15 bases align to TRBD2. Trimming at V came to 5 bases and at J to 2 bases, leaving 5 bases not matched to a gene. CDR3 length equals 17 residues. Germline CDR1 and CDR2: LGHNA and YNFKEQ. The CDR3 DNA follows: TGTGCCAGCAGCTTCGGACTAGCGGGAGGGAACACAGATACGCAGTATTTT. This encodes CASSFGLAGGNTDTQYF.

Turning to this clone: An end of the junction differs from the germline gene, which may be a read error. The chain has TRBV5-1 and TRBJ1-1; TRBD1 might be the D (5 bases). The CDR3 contains 14 residues. Germline CDR1 SGHRS, CDR2 YFSETQ. The DNA for the CDR3 is TGCGCCAGCAGCCAAGGGGTTGAGTACACCGAAGCTTTCTTT. Encoded protein: CASSQGVEYTEAFF.